The 8 T cell receptor beta chains reported below all come from one sample, sequenced in a study of STAT5B mutations in CD4+ large granular lymphocyte leukemia. Measured with immunoSEQ multiplex PCR; TCRdb has only the in-frame clones, and not every one. The repertoire holds tens of thousands of clones, with more than 55% as singletons. Sequencing was performed on CD4+ T cells from blood buffy coats. These receptors were taken from a human donor in good health.

This chain joins TRBV5-1 and TRBJ2-1; no clear D. With 3 bases removed from V and 1 base from J, the gap between germline ends came to 8 bases. The CDR3 runs 14 residues. The germline V gene has CDR1 SGHRS and CDR2 YFSETQ. CDR3 in amino acids: CASSSPGSYNEQFF. The CDR3 coding sequence is TGCGCCAGCAGCTCCCCAGGTTCCTACAATGAGCAGTTCTTC. The full variable domain, in which reference TRBV5-1 and TRBJ2-1 provide the parts outside the CDR3, is KAGVTQTPRYLIKTRGQQVTLSCSPISGHRSVSWYQQTPGQGLQFLFEYFSETQRNKGNFPGRFSGRQFSNSRSEMNVSTLELGDSALYLCASSSPGSYNEQFFGPGTRLTVL.

This chain connects TRBV4-2 to TRBJ2-3; TRBD2 matches at 7 bases. CDR1 and CDR2 from the germline V gene are LGHNA and YNFKEQ. After removal of 0 bases from V and 0 bases from J, the junction contained 3 bases not matched to a gene. CDR3 size: 16 residues. The CDR3 spells CASSQEYGGSTDTQYF. The CDR3 nucleotides are TGTGCCAGCAGCCAAGAATACGGGGGGAGCACAGATACGCAGTATTTT.

V usage is TRBV6-6 and J usage is TRBJ2-3; 11 bases are a match to TRBD2. The germline V gene has CDR1 MNHNY and CDR2 SVGAGI (reference sequence). With 10 bases clipped from V and 2 bases from J, the junction kept 8 bases outside the gene matches. CDR3 size: 15 residues. DNA of the CDR3: TGTGCCACCAAGGGGACTAGCGGAGCCACAGATACGCAGTATTTT. Protein sequence: CATKGTSGATDTQYF.

The chain uses TRBV5-4 and TRBJ2-2; no reliable D call. CDR3 length equals 13 residues. Trimming removed 2 bases from V and 3 bases from J, with 5 bases in between. From germline, CDR1 is SGHNT and CDR2 YYREEE (reference sequence). The CDR3 spells CASSLRDTGELFF. The CDR3 region has the DNA TGTGCCAGCAGCTTAAGGGACACCGGGGAGCTGTTTTTT. The full variable domain, with the rest looked up from reference TRBV5-4 and TRBJ2-2, is ETGVTQSPTHLIKTRGQQVTLRCSSQSGHNTVSWYQQALGQGPQFIFQYYREEENGRGNFPPRFSGLQFPNYSSELNVNALELDDSALYLCASSLRDTGELFFGEGSRLTVL.

The V and J genes are TRBV4-3 and TRBJ1-4; no clear D. Germline V gene lookup returns CDR1 LGHNA and CDR2 YSLEER. This CDR3 region has 16 residues. V lost 0 bases and J lost 5, with 13 bases in between. DNA for the CDR3: TGCGCCAGCAGCCAAGAATCTGTCCACGGCAATGAAAAACTGTTTTTT. Translation gives CASSQESVHGNEKLFF.

This clone was observed a few times. The J gene is TRBJ2-3, the V gene TRBV2; D call uncertain. The length of the CDR3 is 14 residues. The V end was cut by 8 bases, the J end by 0 bases, with 12 bases between. Looked up from germline, CDR1 is SNHLY and CDR2 is FYNNEI. Written as DNA, the CDR3 is TGTGCCAGCCTACAGCTAGTAAGCACAGATACGCAGTATTTT. Its translation: CASLQLVSTDTQYF. The whole variable domain, remainder taken from reference TRBV2 and TRBJ2-3, is EPEVTQTPSHQVTQMGQEVILRCVPISNHLYFYWYRQILGQKVEFLVSFYNNEISEKSEIFDDQFSVERPDGSNFTLKIRSTKLEDSAMYFCASLQLVSTDTQYFGPGTRLTVL.

The rearrangement links TRBV18 to TRBJ1-5; TRBD1 agrees at 8 bases. The CDR3 covers 15 residues. With V trimmed by 3 bases and J by 11 bases, 12 bases remained unmatched. Germline CDR1 is KGHSH and CDR2 is LQKENI. The chain's CDR3 is CASSPGTGHRSSQHF. CDR3 bases: TGTGCCAGCTCACCCGGGACAGGCCACCGGTCGTCCCAGCATTTT.

V is TRBV20-1 and J is TRBJ2-7; no clear D. Germline loops: CDR1 DFQATT, CDR2 SNEGSKA (reference sequence). V was trimmed by 1 base and J by 5 bases, leaving 3 bases between them. CDR3 length: 10 residues. In nucleotides, the CDR3 is TGCAGTGCTAGAGTGGACGAGCAGTACTTC. This codes for CSARVDEQYF.